Shown below are 16 T cell receptor beta chains from a single sample sequenced in a study of OX40 agonist ivuxolimab in advanced cancers. Data came from immunoSEQ multiplex PCR; TCRdb stores just in-frame clones and leaves some out. The top ten clones hold more than 0.25% of a sample with 80,000 to 100,000 clones, about nine tenths of them seen once. Specimen: CD4+ or CD8+ T cells sorted from blood, collected in a trial of the OX40 agonist ivuxolimab. These receptors all come from an adult with an advanced solid tumor such as melanoma, head and neck, liver or kidney cancer.

V and J are TRBV11-3 and TRBJ1-1, with D unresolved. Looked up from germline, CDR1 is SGHNT and CDR2 is YENEEA. The CDR3 runs 13 residues. V lost 1 base, J lost 2 bases, and 5 bases lay in between. The CDR3 region has the DNA TGTGCCAGCAGCTTAGGGCCAAACACTGAAGCTTTCTTT. Encoded protein: CASSLGPNTEAFF.

V is TRBV6-4 and J is TRBJ2-3; TRBD2 matches 8 bases. V gave up 3 bases and J gave up 1 base; unmatched junction bases: 3. Germline V gene sequence: CDR1 MRHNA, CDR2 SNTAGT. The CDR3 extends over 15 amino acids. The CDR3 DNA is TGTGCCAGCAGTGATTTGACTAGCGGCACAGATACGCAGTATTTT. Amino acid sequence: CASSDLTSGTDTQYF.

This chain connects TRBV18 to TRBJ1-5, with D maybe TRBD1 (5 bases). This CDR3 spans 16 amino acids. The V end lost 3 bases, the J end lost 7 bases, and 19 bases lay between the germline ends. Germline lookup yields CDR1 KGHSH and CDR2 LQKENI. For the CDR3, the DNA is TGTGCCAGCTCACCCGGGGGGTTGAACGGCGCGCAGCCCCAGCATTTT. This sequence encodes CASSPGGLNGAQPQHF.

A note on this clone: This clone may be a read error of a much larger clone one base away. This chain uses TRBV19 with TRBJ1-6; D may be TRBD1 (5 bases). The CDR3 has 15 amino acids. V was shortened by 4 bases and J by 9 bases, with 16 bases between the two germline ends. Per germline, CDR1 LNHDA and CDR2 SQIVND (reference sequence). The CDR3 loop is CASSTSGREGSPLHF. The CDR3 nucleotides are TGTGCCAGTAGTACCTCGGGCAGGGAAGGTTCACCCCTCCACTTT.

The chain has TRBV5-1 and TRBJ2-7; 10 nucleotides match TRBD1. The germline V gene encodes CDR1 SGHRS and CDR2 YFSETQ. CDR3 length: 15 amino acids. After removal of 2 bases from V and 6 bases from J, the junction contained 8 bases not matched to a gene. CDR3 bases: TGCGCCAGCAGCTTAACGGGACAGGGGTTCGTCGAGCAGTACTTC. This codes for CASSLTGQGFVEQYF.

The gene calls are TRBV5-4 and TRBJ2-7; D call uncertain. Trimming stripped 0 bases from V and 7 bases from J, with 20 bases between. CDR3 length equals 16 residues. The V gene's germline CDR1 is SGHNT and CDR2 YYREEE (reference sequence). The CDR3 here is CASSLGGRSPRGEQYF. CDR3 nucleotides: TGTGCCAGCAGCTTGGGCGGAAGGTCACCCCGTGGGGAGCAGTACTTC.

Written as DNA, the CDR3 is TGTGCCAGCAGTTACTCGCGTCAGGGGGATACGCAGTATTTT. This encodes CASSYSRQGDTQYF. The V gene is TRBV6-6, the J gene TRBJ2-3; D possibly corresponds to TRBD1 (6 bases). This CDR3 region has 14 residues. V lost 0 bases, J lost 6 bases, and 10 bases lay in between. Germline CDR1 reads MNHNY; CDR2 reads SVGAGI (reference sequence).

The chain recombines TRBV15 with TRBJ1-1, with 8 bases aligning to TRBD1. The CDR3 covers 13 residues. Germline-derived CDR1 and CDR2 are LNHNV and YYDKDF (reference sequence). The V gene end was trimmed by 9 bases and the J gene end by 2 bases; junction bases not matched to a gene: 5. CDR3 region: CATRQGTNTEAFF. CDR3 nucleotides: TGTGCCACGAGACAGGGGACAAACACTGAAGCTTTCTTT.

The CDR3: CASMSWNEQFF. For the CDR3, the DNA is TGTGCCAGCATGTCTTGGAATGAGCAGTTCTTC. The chain combines TRBV25-1 with TRBJ2-1; D uncertain. Trimming left V 7 bases short and J 7 bases short, with 8 bases between. There are 11 residues in the CDR3. Germline CDR1 and CDR2: MGHDK and SYGVNS. The complete variable domain, with remaining parts taken from reference TRBV25-1 and TRBJ2-1, reads EADIYQTPRYLVIGTGKKITLECSQTMGHDKMYWYQQDPGMELHLIHYSYGVNSTEKGDLSSESTVSRIRTEHFPLTLESARPSHTSQYLCASMSWNEQFFGPGTRLTVL.

The J gene is TRBJ2-7, the V gene TRBV18; the D gene could be TRBD1 or TRBD2 (5 bases each). The CDR3 contains 16 residues. CDR1 is KGHSH, CDR2 LQKENI, per germline. V shed 2 bases and J shed 0 bases, with 14 bases lying between them. CDR3 loop: CASSPGGRGSSYEQYF. In DNA form, the CDR3 reads TGTGCCAGCTCACCAGGGGGACGGGGAAGCTCCTACGAGCAGTACTTC. The variable domain in full, with the rest retrieved from reference TRBV18 and TRBJ2-7, is NAGVMQNPRHLVRRRGQEARLRCSPMKGHSHVYWYRQLPEEGLKFMVYLQKENIIDESGMPKERFSAEFPKEGPSILRIQQVVRGDSAAYFCASSPGGRGSSYEQYFGPGTRLTVT.

This chain connects TRBV30 to TRBJ2-3; 8 bases align to TRBD1. The germline V gene has CDR1 GTSNPN and CDR2 SVGIG (reference sequence). J was trimmed by 5 bases and V by 8 bases; bases with no gene match: 9. The CDR3 spans 13 residues. The CDR3: CASSGGAEDTQYF. The CDR3 coding sequence is TGTGCCAGCTCAGGGGGCGCCGAAGATACGCAGTATTTT.

This clone was found once. The chain recombines TRBV9 with TRBJ1-1; 7 positions match TRBD1. Germline V gene data show CDR1 as SGDLS and CDR2 as YYNGEE. The CDR3 has 17 amino acids. The junction had 8 bases not matched to a gene; V was cut back by 0 bases and J by 0 bases. The CDR3 reads CASSVGVGGQLNTEAFF. The CDR3 nucleotides read TGTGCCAGCAGCGTAGGCGTCGGGGGACAGTTGAACACTGAAGCTTTCTTT. Combining the CDR3 with reference TRBV9 and TRBJ1-1 gives the whole variable domain DSGVTQTPKHLITATGQRVTLRCSPRSGDLSVYWYQQSLDQGLQFLIQYYNGEERAKGNILERFSAQQFPDLHSELNLSSLELGDSALYFCASSVGVGGQLNTEAFFGQGTRLTVV.

This chain links TRBV6-5 with TRBJ1-1; perhaps TRBD1 as D (5 bases). V lost 1 base to trimming and J lost 6 bases, with 9 bases between them. CDR1 is MNHEY, CDR2 SVGAGI, per germline. The CDR3 contains 13 residues. For the CDR3, the DNA is TGTGCCAGCAGTTACTTGGGGGTCGCTGAAGCTTTCTTT. Its translation: CASSYLGVAEAFF.

This clone was seen more than once but under ten times. The J gene is TRBJ1-3, the V gene TRBV11-2; D not resolved. This CDR3 is built from 14 residues. Germline CDR1 and CDR2: SGHAT and FQNNGV. The ends were cut back, 2 bases at V and 3 bases at J, with 8 bases in the middle. The CDR3 sequence is CASSLSLGGNTIYF. CDR3 nucleotide sequence: TGTGCCAGCAGCTTATCCCTAGGTGGAAACACCATATATTTT. Looking up the rest from reference TRBV11-2 and TRBJ1-3 gives the full variable domain: EAGVAQSPRYKIIEKRQSVAFWCNPISGHATLYWYQQILGQGPKLLIQFQNNGVVDDSQLPKDRFSAERLKGVDSTLKIQPAKLEDSAVYLCASSLSLGGNTIYFGEGSWLTVV.

The chain recombines TRBV7-8 with TRBJ1-5, with 12 nucleotides matching TRBD1. J was trimmed by 5 bases and V by 4 bases; bases with no gene match: 3. The CDR3 runs to 15 residues. The V gene's germline CDR1 is SGHVS and CDR2 FQNEAQ. CDR3 residues: CASSSGTGGDQPQHF. CDR3 nucleotide sequence: TGTGCCAGCAGCTCCGGGACAGGGGGCGATCAGCCCCAGCATTTT.

The chain uses TRBV9 and TRBJ2-3; TRBD2 is a possible D gene (6 bases). Germline V gene lookup returns CDR1 SGDLS and CDR2 YYNGEE. The length of the CDR3 is 15 residues. The germline V and J ends were trimmed by 0 bases and 1 base, with 9 bases remaining between them. The CDR3 DNA reads as TGTGCCAGCAGCGTAGGGTCGGGGGGCACAGATACGCAGTATTTT. This codes for CASSVGSGGTDTQYF.